These 24 T cell receptor beta chains share one sample of origin, sequenced in a study of shared clonotypes between healthy human individuals. Generated by immunoSEQ multiplex PCR, the TCRdb table keeps only in-frame clones and is missing some. The data contain about 2 million clones, about 95% of them singletons. The naive CD8 fraction comprised CD45RO-negative cells positively selected for CCR7 and excluded terminally differentiated effector memory CD45RA+ cells. The source material was naive CD8+ T cells sorted from blood. The receptors derive from a man aged 18 to 30 in good health.

As to this clone: Distinct nucleotide sequences in the sample also encode this CDR3. V usage is TRBV27 and J usage is TRBJ1-1; no reliable D call. The CDR3 spans 13 residues. Trimming removed 3 bases at V and 0 bases at J, with 5 bases between. The germline V gene encodes CDR1 MNHEY and CDR2 SMNVEV (reference sequence). CDR3 DNA: TGTGCCAGCAGTTTGGATCTGAACACTGAAGCTTTCTTT. This encodes CASSLDLNTEAFF.

The J gene is TRBJ2-3, the V gene TRBV6-5; 7 nucleotides agree with TRBD2. CDR3 length: 16 residues. Germline assignment: CDR1 MNHEY and CDR2 SVGAGI. The V gene end was trimmed by 4 bases and the J gene end by 2 bases; junction bases not matched to a gene: 9. The CDR3 spells CASSLYYGRNTDTQYF. CDR3 nucleotide sequence: TGTGCCAGCAGTTTATACTACGGGAGGAACACAGATACGCAGTATTTT.

V and J are TRBV19 and TRBJ2-7; 7 positions agree with TRBD2. The CDR3 spans 15 residues. CDR1 is LNHDA and CDR2 is SQIVND in the germline V gene (reference sequence). The J segment lost 2 bases and the V segment lost 5 bases, leaving 9 bases of the junction unmatched. The CDR3: CASSDLSGLTYEQYF. CDR3 nucleotide sequence: TGTGCCAGTAGTGACCTTAGCGGGTTAACCTACGAGCAGTACTTC.

The chain uses TRBV27 and TRBJ1-2, with TRBD1 matching 11 bases. CDR3 length equals 16 residues. Germline CDR1 reads MNHEY; CDR2 reads SMNVEV (reference sequence). With V trimmed by 4 bases and J by 8 bases, 12 bases remained unmatched. CDR3 nucleotides: TGTGCCAGCAGTTCCGGGACAGGGGGTATGGGGAACGGCTACACCTTC. Amino acid sequence: CASSSGTGGMGNGYTF.

The chain joins TRBV15 to TRBJ2-3; no reliable D call. Germline V gene lookup returns CDR1 LNHNV and CDR2 YYDKDF (reference sequence). Trimming removed 3 bases at V and 2 bases at J, with 3 bases between. The CDR3 totals 12 residues. The CDR3 DNA follows: TGTGCCACCAGCAGCTACACAGATACGCAGTATTTT. Its translation is CATSSYTDTQYF.

The chain is built from TRBV19 and TRBJ2-7; D call uncertain. The germline CDR1 and CDR2 sequences are LNHDA and SQIVND (reference sequence). The CDR3 extends over 15 amino acids. Trimming took 6 bases from V and 3 from J, leaving 18 bases between them. This CDR3 reads CASSAEESPYYEQYF. DNA of the CDR3: TGTGCCAGTAGCGCGGAAGAATCTCCCTACTACGAGCAGTACTTC.

The V call is TRBV5-4, the J call TRBJ2-3, with D tentatively TRBD1 (6 bases). V gave up 4 bases and J gave up 0 bases, with 9 bases separating them. There are 14 residues in the CDR3. CDR1 and CDR2 (germline): SGHNT, YYREEE (reference sequence). CDR3 DNA sequence: TGTGCCAGCAGCCGAGGACAGAGCACAGATACGCAGTATTTT. It encodes CASSRGQSTDTQYF.

This chain links TRBV2 with TRBJ2-7, with 7 nucleotides matching TRBD2. The CDR3 totals 16 residues. Trimming took 5 bases from V and 0 from J; bases not matched to a gene: 10. Germline V gene lookup returns CDR1 SNHLY and CDR2 FYNNEI. CDR3: CASSRLVGGTSYEQYF. In DNA form, the CDR3 reads TGTGCCAGCAGTCGTTTAGTGGGGGGGACCTCCTACGAGCAGTACTTC.

The CDR3 region has the DNA TGTGCCAGCAGCGTAGCGGGGGGGACGTCAGATACGCAGTATTTT. Its translation is CASSVAGGTSDTQYF. The V gene is TRBV9, the J gene TRBJ2-3; TRBD2 agrees at 8 bases. CDR3 length equals 15 residues. V lost 0 bases to trimming and J lost 4 bases; unmatched junction nucleotides: 4. Per the germline V gene, CDR1 is SGDLS and CDR2 is YYNGEE. Full variable domain (missing parts from reference TRBV9 and TRBJ2-3): DSGVTQTPKHLITATGQRVTLRCSPRSGDLSVYWYQQSLDQGLQFLIQYYNGEERAKGNILERFSAQQFPDLHSELNLSSLELGDSALYFCASSVAGGTSDTQYFGPGTRLTVL.

CDR3 bases: TGTGCCAGCAGCTTAGGATCGGGATATGAGCAGTTCTTC. Translating it yields CASSLGSGYEQFF. The J gene is TRBJ2-1, the V gene TRBV7-2; a possible D gene is TRBD2 (5 bases). In germline, CDR1 is SGHTA, CDR2 FQGNSA. V was shortened by 1 base and J by 8 bases, with 9 bases between the two germline ends. The CDR3 has 13 residues.

This clone was seen a single time. The rearrangement links TRBV5-1 to TRBJ2-1, with a weak D call TRBD1 (6 bases). The CDR3 length is 13 residues. V shed 1 base and J shed 9 bases, with 11 bases lying between them. In germline, CDR1 is SGHRS, CDR2 YFSETQ. The CDR3 region is CASSLSGAIEQFF. CDR3 sequence (DNA): TGCGCCAGCAGCTTGTCAGGGGCGATTGAGCAGTTCTTC.

This chain connects TRBV7-9 to TRBJ2-6; unclear D gene. This CDR3 has 18 residues. From germline, CDR1 is SEHNR and CDR2 FQNEAQ (reference sequence). V was shortened by 2 bases and J by 0 bases, with 14 bases between the two germline ends. The CDR3 DNA is TGTGCCAGCAGCTTACTGTTGGCAGGCCTCTCTGGGGCCAACGTCCTGACTTTC. Encoded protein: CASSLLLAGLSGANVLTF. Combining the CDR3 with reference TRBV7-9 and TRBJ2-6 gives the whole variable domain DTGVSQNPRHKITKRGQNVTFRCDPISEHNRLYWYRQTLGQGPEFLTYFQNEAQLEKSRLLSDRFSAERPKGSFSTLEIQRTEQGDSAMYLCASSLLLAGLSGANVLTFGAGSRLTVL.

As for this clone: The sample carries other DNA sequences with the same CDR3. The CDR3 sequence: CASSAPLSYEQYF. CDR3 DNA: TGTGCCAGCAGCGCCCCGCTATCGTACGAGCAGTACTTC. The chain links TRBV9 to TRBJ2-7; D remains unclear. The germline CDR1 and CDR2 sequences are SGDLS and YYNGEE. Deletions cut 3 bases from V and 4 bases from J, with 11 bases between. CDR3 length equals 13 residues.

The V gene is TRBV5-1, the J gene TRBJ1-6; D is possibly TRBD1 (6 bases). The CDR3 is 16 residues long. Germline CDR1 SGHRS, CDR2 YFSETQ. Deletions cut 5 bases from V and 0 bases from J, with 12 bases between. The CDR3 nucleotides read TGCGCCAGCAGTAATAAGGACAGCTCCTATAATTCACCCCTCCACTTT. Translated: CASSNKDSSYNSPLHF.

This clone turned up a few times. The chain is built from TRBV29-1 and TRBJ1-1, with D possibly being TRBD1 (5 bases). The germline gives CDR1 SQVTM, CDR2 ANQGSEA. The V end lost 4 bases, the J end lost 7 bases, and 7 bases lay between the germline ends. CDR3 length: 10 residues. The CDR3 loop reads CSVGDSEAFF. The CDR3 DNA reads as TGCAGCGTTGGTGACAGTGAAGCTTTCTTT.

The V and J genes are TRBV7-6 and TRBJ2-1, with D possibly matching TRBD2 (5 bases). This CDR3 region has 15 residues. Germline CDR1 and CDR2: SGHVS and FNYEAQ. With 1 base removed from V and 1 base from J, the gap between germline ends came to 8 bases. The CDR3 nucleotides read TGTGCCAGCAGCTTAGTAAGCGGATCCTACAATGAGCAGTTCTTC. Translating gives CASSLVSGSYNEQFF.

The chain is built from TRBV6-1 and TRBJ2-3; TRBD2 agrees at 7 bases. Germline V gene lookup returns CDR1 MNHNS and CDR2 SASEGT. This CDR3 spans 16 amino acids. V trimming: 0 bases; J trimming: 2 bases; junction bases outside the gene matches: 5. Written as DNA, the CDR3 is TGTGCCAGCAGTGAAGCAGGCGGGAGCACCACAGATACGCAGTATTTT. Translating it yields CASSEAGGSTTDTQYF.

The chain carries TRBV10-1 and TRBJ2-3; D remains ambiguous. Trimming took off 2 bases at V and 2 bases at J, with 8 bases between the two ends. The CDR3 length is 14 residues. Germline loops: CDR1 WNHNN, CDR2 SYGVQD (reference sequence). This chain's CDR3 is CASSEGAHTDTQYF. CDR3 DNA: TGCGCCAGCAGTGAGGGAGCCCACACAGATACGCAGTATTTT.

The chain combines TRBV9 with TRBJ2-1; D tentatively fits TRBD1 or TRBD2 (7 bases each). CDR1 SGDLS and CDR2 YYNGEE come from the germline V gene. CDR3 length: 15 residues. The CDR3 reads CAAERGDSSYNEQFF. Written as DNA, the CDR3 is TGTGCGGCCGAACGGGGGGACAGCTCCTACAATGAGCAGTTCTTC.

J is TRBJ1-1 and V is TRBV7-2, with D uncertain. The CDR3 contains 12 residues. Germline lookup yields CDR1 SGHTA and CDR2 FQGNSA. Trimming stripped 8 bases from V and 0 bases from J, with 7 bases between. The CDR3 DNA reads as TGTGCCAGCCTCCCGGTGAACACTGAAGCTTTCTTT. It yields the protein CASLPVNTEAFF.

The rearrangement links TRBV27 to TRBJ1-4; 9 bases are a match to TRBD1. Germline V gene lookup returns CDR1 MNHEY and CDR2 SMNVEV (reference sequence). The junction had 5 bases not matched to a gene; V was cut back by 6 bases and J by 6 bases. This CDR3 region has 14 residues. CDR3 protein: CASSLQGAHEKLFF. In DNA form, the CDR3 reads TGTGCCAGCAGCTTACAGGGGGCGCATGAAAAACTGTTTTTT. The full variable domain, completed using reference TRBV27 and TRBJ1-4, is EAQVTQNPRYLITVTGKKLTVTCSQNMNHEYMSWYRQDPGLGLRQIYYSMNVEVTDKGDVPEGYKVSRKEKRNFPLILESPSPNQTSLYFCASSLQGAHEKLFFGSGTQLSVL.

This clone has just one count. The rearrangement joins TRBV18 to TRBJ1-5; TRBD1 matches at 7 bases. The CDR3 extends over 16 amino acids. V dropped 3 bases and J dropped 3; count of bases not matched to a gene: 8. CDR1 and CDR2 from the germline V gene are KGHSH and LQKENI. In nucleotides, the CDR3 is TGTGCCAGCTCACCGAACCTAGACAGGGCCAATCAGCCCCAGCATTTT. Protein product: CASSPNLDRANQPQHF.

V gene TRBV5-1 combines with J gene TRBJ2-5; D unclear. Per germline, CDR1 SGHRS and CDR2 YFSETQ. CDR3 length equals 15 residues. Between the trimmed V and J ends, which lost 0 bases and 2 bases, there was a span of 11 bases. The CDR3, as DNA: TGCGCCAGCAGCTTGGGACGGAACAATCAAGAGACCCAGTACTTC. Translating gives CASSLGRNNQETQYF. Drawing the rest from reference TRBV5-1 and TRBJ2-5, the complete variable domain is KAGVTQTPRYLIKTRGQQVTLSCSPISGHRSVSWYQQTPGQGLQFLFEYFSETQRNKGNFPGRFSGRQFSNSRSEMNVSTLELGDSALYLCASSLGRNNQETQYFGPGTRLLVL.

With regard to this clone: This sample also contains other DNA sequences that code for the same CDR3. The chain carries TRBV6-5 and TRBJ2-7; D could derive from TRBD1 or TRBD2 (5 bases each). Trimming stripped 0 bases from V and 2 bases from J, with 8 bases between. Germline V gene sequence: CDR1 MNHEY, CDR2 SVGAGI. This CDR3 is 14 amino acids long. The CDR3 reads CASSYSGDPYEQYF. In DNA, the CDR3 is TGTGCCAGCAGTTACTCAGGGGACCCCTACGAGCAGTACTTC.